What follows describes a single TCR beta chain. Its target is unknown. Relative to the germline gene, one junction end is altered; a read error may explain this. The sample originates from a study of cytomegalovirus exposure and HLA in healthy donors. Broader study findings: As was reported, the classifier diagnosed cytomegalovirus status with high specificity and sensitivity. Analyses of presence/absence relied on an assumption of roughly uniform sequencing depth across donors.

The CDR3 is 14 amino acids. Germline V gene data show CDR1 as SGHKS and CDR2 as YYEKEE (reference sequence). It was with 60 Vbeta and 13 Jbeta primers that the PCR ran. Only in-frame clones appear in the TCRdb table, and some are missing; sequencing was by immunoSEQ multiplex PCR. The table shows over 100,000 clones, with approximately 78% occurring only once. Input material: PBMCs. The rearrangement joins TRBV5-5 to TRBJ1-3; D not certain. The TCR sequence derives from a woman in her forties or fifties in good health and CMV-seropositive. The CDR3 loop is CASTLESSGNTIYF. DNA of the CDR3: TGTGCCAGCACCTTGGAGAGCTCTGGAAACACCATATATTTT. The full variable domain, completed using reference TRBV5-5 and TRBJ1-3, is DAGVTQSPTHLIKTRGQQVTLRCSPISGHKSVSWYQQVLGQGPQFIFQYYEKEERGRGNFPDRFSARQFPNYSSELNVNALLLGDSALYLCASTLESSGNTIYFGEGSWLTVV.